Listed below are T cell receptor beta chains from one sample, sequenced in a study of CD8 T cells in ankylosing spondylitis. MiXCR, applied by TCRdb to the 5' RACE reads, yields one record per CDR3 protein. In the table there are 350,000 or so distinct CDR3 sequences, roughly 10% of which are singletons. Sequencing was done on a sample of blood, either unsorted or a sorted T cell fraction (not recorded which). These receptors all stem from a female donor with ankylosing spondylitis or in good health (not recorded which). Both conserved end residues are part of each CDR3. A D gene is named only where the DNA matches it firmly. A clone size is listed for some rows: how often the clone was seen (once, few, many), or a class if it is expanded.

D gene	clone size	CDR3 length	V gene	J gene	CDR3 protein	CDR3 DNA
-	-	14	TRBV5-5	TRBJ1-5	CASSPDGRNQPQHF	TGTGCCAGCAGCCCGGACGGACGCAATCAGCCCCAGCATTTT
-	many	16	TRBV18	TRBJ2-3	CASSPSFLSNADTQYF	TGTGCCAGCTCTCCTTCCTTTCTTAGCAACGCAGATACGCAGTATTTT
-	-	20	TRBV5-1	TRBJ2-6	CASSFVPLRQQFRGANVLTF	TGCGCCAGCAGCTTCGTACCGCTAAGACAACAGTTTCGGGGGGCCAACGTCCTGACTTTC
-	-	13	TRBV5-1	TRBJ1-1	CASSPERGTEAFF	TGCGCCAGCAGCCCAGAAAGGGGCACTGAAGCTTTCTTT
-	many	15	TRBV6-1	TRBJ2-1	CASSRQLSSYNEQFF	TGTGCCAGCAGTCGACAGCTTAGCTCCTACAATGAGCAGTTCTTC
TRBD1	-	16	TRBV29-1	TRBJ1-2	CSVEDYADRGLYGYTF	TGCAGCGTTGAAGATTACGCCGACAGGGGCCTTTATGGCTACACCTTC
-	many	15	TRBV7-8	TRBJ1-4	CASSLLETTNEKLFF	TGTGCCAGCAGCTTGCTCGAAACAACTAATGAAAAACTGTTTTTT
-	many	11	TRBV4-2	TRBJ2-7	CASKGINEQYF	TGTGCCAGCAAAGGTATTAACGAGCAGTACTTC
TRBD2	-	15	TRBV15	TRBJ2-1	CVTRNSGNSYNEQFF	TGTGTCACCAGGAATAGCGGGAACTCCTACAATGAGCAGTTCTTC
TRBD1	-	14	TRBV24-1	TRBJ2-1	CATSDLRGPDEQFF	TGTGCCACCAGTGATCTGAGGGGGCCGGACGAGCAGTTCTTC
TRBD2	many	13	TRBV20-1	TRBJ2-7	CSARVETSGEQYF	TGCAGTGCTAGAGTAGAGACTAGCGGCGAGCAGTACTTC
-	few	15	TRBV5-6	TRBJ2-1	CASSFRATGRNEQFF	TGTGCCAGCAGCTTTCGGGCAACGGGACGCAATGAGCAGTTCTTC
-	-	16	TRBV4-3	TRBJ2-1	CASSQDSGLLFNEQFF	TGCGCCAGCAGCCAAGACTCGGGACTCCTATTCAATGAGCAGTTCTTC
-	many	11	TRBV20-1	TRBJ2-1	CSAESYNEQFF	TGCAGTGCGGAGTCTTACAATGAGCAGTTCTTC
TRBD1	many	14	TRBV7-2	TRBJ2-1	CASSSDRASNEQFF	TGTGCCAGCAGCTCAGACAGGGCGAGCAATGAGCAGTTCTTC
TRBD2	many	16	TRBV20-1	TRBJ2-7	CSAPPPGLAGGNEQYF	TGCAGTGCTCCACCACCGGGACTAGCGGGAGGTAACGAGCAGTACTTC
-	many	13	TRBV20-1	TRBJ1-2	CSARDPTTYGYTF	TGCAGTGCTAGAGATCCGACGACCTATGGCTACACCTTC
-	many	14	TRBV5-1	TRBJ1-1	CASSRGDLNTEAFF	TGCGCCAGCAGCCGAGGAGATCTGAACACTGAAGCTTTCTTT
-	many	16	TRBV20-1	TRBJ1-6	CSAPTWRGSYNSPLHF	TGCAGTGCCCCAACATGGAGGGGCTCCTATAATTCACCCCTCCACTTT
-	-	17	TRBV10-3	TRBJ1-4	CAISESRGGTTNEKLFF	TGTGCCATCAGTGAGTCAAGGGGAGGGACAACTAATGAAAAACTGTTTTTT
-	many	19	TRBV21-1	TRBJ2-1	CASSNVLAGGPHSYNEQFF	TGTGCCAGCAGCAATGTATTAGCGGGAGGGCCACATAGCTACAATGAGCAGTTCTTC
TRBD2	few	14	TRBV5-1	TRBJ2-1	CASSPRGVYNEQFF	TGCGCCAGCAGCCCTCGGGGGGTCTACAATGAGCAGTTCTTC
-	many	13	TRBV7-9	TRBJ1-1	CASSPPERLEAFF	TGTGCCAGCAGCCCCCCCGAGCGCCTTGAAGCTTTCTTT
-	many	13	TRBV18	TRBJ1-1	CASSLQGVTEAFF	TGTGCCAGCTCACTGCAGGGCGTCACTGAAGCTTTCTTT
-	many	13	TRBV6-1	TRBJ2-1	CASSEAGKGEQFF	TGTGCCAGCAGTGAAGCCGGGAAGGGTGAGCAGTTCTTC
-	few	18	TRBV20-1	TRBJ2-6	CSAWASAGKVAGANVLTF	TGCAGTGCTTGGGCCTCGGCAGGGAAAGTCGCTGGGGCCAACGTCCTGACTTTC
-	many	16	TRBV20-1	TRBJ1-1	CSARVRGGAPGTEAFF	TGCAGTGCTAGAGTTCGAGGGGGGGCCCCGGGCACTGAAGCTTTCTTT
TRBD2	-	19	TRBV15	TRBJ2-7	CALVLSGLAGVAPIYEQYF	TGTGCCCTGGTCTTGTCGGGACTAGCGGGAGTGGCTCCAATCTACGAGCAGTACTTC
-	many	16	TRBV2	TRBJ1-1	CASRKDTHRENTEAFF	TGTGCCAGCAGGAAGGACACTCATAGGGAGAACACTGAAGCTTTCTTT
TRBD2	many	20	TRBV9	TRBJ2-3	CASSTSVGEGTSRGTDTQYF	TGTGCCAGCAGCACCTCGGTGGGGGAGGGGACTAGCCGTGGGACAGATACGCAGTATTTT
TRBD2	many	15	TRBV20-1	TRBJ2-1	CSAVYGTSIYNEQFF	TGCAGTGCCGTATACGGGACTAGTATCTACAATGAGCAGTTCTTC
-	few	11	TRBV30	TRBJ2-5	CAWSPSETQYF	TGTGCCTGGAGCCCAAGTGAGACCCAGTACTTC
TRBD1	-	16	TRBV30	TRBJ2-1	CAWRPTGPPKDNEQFF	TGTGCCTGGAGGCCGACAGGGCCCCCCAAGGACAATGAGCAGTTCTTC
TRBD2	-	16	TRBV19	TRBJ2-1	CASSIEGLAGLNEQFF	TGTGCCAGTAGTATAGAGGGACTAGCGGGCCTCAATGAGCAGTTCTTC